This note documents a single TCR beta chain sequence. The data stem from a study of cytomegalovirus exposure and HLA in healthy donors. Unmatched junction bases numbered 0, after V lost 4 bases and J lost 6 bases. The CDR3 is 12 residues long. CDR1 and CDR2 from the germline V gene are MDHEN and SYDVKM. Repertoires were generated with immunoSEQ multiplex PCR, while TCRdb's copy carries only in-frame clones and drops some. This table holds 43,000 or so clones, 92% found once. Sequencing input: PBMCs. The rearrangement joins TRBV28 to TRBJ2-1, with 7 nucleotides matching TRBD2. The TCR was taken from a man between 18 and 35 years old in good health and CMV-seronegative. CDR3 coding DNA: TGTGCCAGCAGTTCTAGCGGCAATGAGCAGTTCTTC. It encodes CASSSSGNEQFF. Using reference TRBV28 and TRBJ2-1 for the parts outside the CDR3, the full variable domain is DVKVTQSSRYLVKRTGEKVFLECVQDMDHENMFWYRQDPGLGLRLIYFSYDVKMKEKGDIPEGYSVSREKKERFSLILESASTNQTSMYLCASSSSGNEQFFGPGTRLTVL.